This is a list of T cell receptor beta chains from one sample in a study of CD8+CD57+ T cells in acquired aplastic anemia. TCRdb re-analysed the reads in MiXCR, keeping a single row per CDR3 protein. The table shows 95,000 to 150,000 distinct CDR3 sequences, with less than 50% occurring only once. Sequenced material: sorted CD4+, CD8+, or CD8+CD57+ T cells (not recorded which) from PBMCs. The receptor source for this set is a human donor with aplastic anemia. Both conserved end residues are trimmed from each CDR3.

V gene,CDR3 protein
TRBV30,AWSGGPPTNTQY
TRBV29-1,SVGYGYGYT
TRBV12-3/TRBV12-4,ASSLKGGEQY
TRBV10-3,ALSTSGTSSYNEQF
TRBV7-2,ASSLLSSEQY
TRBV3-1,ASSSRDTGNSPLH
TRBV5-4,ASSSLTQGTEAF
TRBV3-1,ASSQGRLAVQETQY
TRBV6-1,ASRTRQGGYGYT
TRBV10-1,ASRRVGNTEAF
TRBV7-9,ASSLRLWETQY
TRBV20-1,SASKGSYEQY
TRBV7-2,ASSRTSGGRNEQF
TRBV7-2,ASSLEAGKTHTQY
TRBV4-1,ASSQQTGPYEQY
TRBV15,ATSRDSVSANYGYT
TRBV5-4,ASSFGNSPLH